The 32 T cell receptor beta chains in this list originate from one sample, sequenced in a study of cytomegalovirus exposure and HLA in healthy donors. The PCR used 60 Vbeta and 13 Jbeta primers. The data were produced by immunoSEQ multiplex PCR, yet TCRdb's version contains in-frame clones alone and is incomplete. The sample contains 85,000 to 100,000 clones, 79% of which appear only once. Sequenced sample: PBMCs. Source of these receptors: a male donor in good health and CMV-seropositive.

The chain uses TRBV7-9 and TRBJ2-5; 9 bases line up with TRBD1. The closer fit of TRBJ2-7 to the DNA end suggests the J call may be wrong. The CDR3 runs 13 residues. Per the germline V gene, CDR1 is SEHNR and CDR2 is FQNEAQ (reference sequence). CDR3 DNA sequence: TGTGCCAGCACCTGGGGACAGGGCGTCGAGCAGTACTTC. Protein product: CASTWGQGVEQYF.

This chain joins TRBV19 and TRBJ1-5; TRBD1 aligns across 9 bases. After removal of 5 bases from V and 0 bases from J, the junction contained 5 bases not matched to a gene. CDR3 size: 16 residues. In germline, CDR1 is LNHDA, CDR2 SQIVND (reference sequence). The CDR3 sequence: CASSWTGDNSNQPQHF. The CDR3 region has the DNA TGTGCCAGTAGTTGGACAGGGGATAATAGCAATCAGCCCCAGCATTTT.

The V and J genes are TRBV10-1 and TRBJ1-3; D ambiguous. Per the germline V gene, CDR1 is WNHNN and CDR2 is SYGVQD (reference sequence). The germline V and J ends were trimmed by 6 bases and 3 bases, with 9 bases remaining between them. The CDR3 is 13 residues long. The CDR3 DNA reads as TGCGCCAGCAGGTCGGGGTATGGAAACACCATATATTTT. It encodes CASRSGYGNTIYF.

This clone was found a few times. The same CDR3 also results from other DNA sequences found in this sample. The chain has TRBV5-6 and TRBJ2-7, with TRBD1 as a possible D gene (6 bases). CDR1 is SGHDT and CDR2 is YYEEEE in the germline V gene. This CDR3 contains 14 residues. V lost 0 bases and J lost 1, with 8 bases in between. The CDR3 DNA reads as TGTGCCAGCAGCTTGGGGCAGGGGTCCTACGAGCAGTACTTC. Its translation: CASSLGQGSYEQYF.

The chain combines TRBV5-4 with TRBJ1-6; 7 nucleotides match TRBD1. The germline gives CDR1 SGHNT, CDR2 YYREEE (reference sequence). The CDR3 extends over 14 amino acids. Trimming at V came to 4 bases and at J to 13 bases, leaving 11 bases not matched to a gene. The CDR3 DNA reads TGTGCCAGCAGCCGGGGGACAGTTTTCGAGCCCCTCCACTTT. Protein product: CASSRGTVFEPLHF.

In its sample, this clone was seen a few times. The CDR3 coding sequence is TGCGCCAGCAGCTTGGGGGGAGGGGACGAGCAGTACTTC. It translates to CASSLGGGDEQYF. The genes are TRBV5-1 and TRBJ2-7, with 7 bases that match TRBD2. Germline CDR1 is SGHRS and CDR2 is YFSETQ. The trim removed 0 bases at V and 5 bases at J, leaving 2 bases unmatched. The CDR3 is 13 residues long.

This clone came up a few times. The CDR3: CASSQVRATEAFF. CDR3 in DNA: TGTGCCAGCAGCCAAGTGCGGGCCACTGAAGCTTTCTTT. The chain employs TRBV4-2 and TRBJ1-1; D call uncertain. The length of the CDR3 is 13 residues. Germline V gives CDR1 LGHNA, CDR2 YNFKEQ. Between the trimmed V and J ends, which lost 1 base and 4 bases, there was a span of 7 bases.

A few counts support this clone. The chain is built from TRBV2 and TRBJ1-1; the D is unclear. The CDR3 runs to 13 residues. V lost 4 bases and J 8 bases, leaving 14 bases between the germline ends. Germline CDR1 and CDR2: SNHLY and FYNNEI. Written as DNA, the CDR3 is TGTGCCAGCAGTGGGGCGCTCGCTAGCGAAGCTTTCTTT. Protein: CASSGALASEAFF.

The chain combines TRBV15 with TRBJ1-5; 9 bases agree with TRBD1. Germline V gene lookup returns CDR1 LNHNV and CDR2 YYDKDF (reference sequence). The CDR3 is made up of 14 amino acids. Trimming removed 2 bases from V and 8 bases from J; junction bases left unmatched: 4. The CDR3 sequence: CATSRSRDREPQHF. The CDR3 nucleotides read TGTGCCACCAGCAGATCCCGGGACAGGGAGCCCCAGCATTTT. Based on the CDR3 plus reference TRBV15 and TRBJ1-5, the full variable domain is DAMVIQNPRYQVTQFGKPVTLSCSQTLNHNVMYWYQQKSSQAPKLLFHYYDKDFNNEADTPDNFQSRRPNTSFCFLDIRSPGLGDTAMYLCATSRSRDREPQHFGDGTRLSIL.

This clone was seen a handful of times. This chain joins TRBV7-3 and TRBJ1-1; 7 nucleotides agree with TRBD1. The germline gives CDR1 SGHTA, CDR2 FQGTGA. The CDR3 totals 13 residues. Germline trimming cut 6 bases from V and 6 bases from J; bases unmatched to any gene: 7. The CDR3 region is CASRANRGAEAFF. CDR3 DNA sequence: TGTGCCAGCAGAGCTAACAGGGGTGCTGAAGCTTTCTTT.

J is TRBJ1-2 and V is TRBV5-1; D not certain. The CDR3 covers 15 residues. Germline CDR1 and CDR2: SGHRS and YFSETQ. V shed 0 bases and J shed 4 bases, with 13 bases lying between them. CDR3 sequence: CASSLDASSIYGYTF. The DNA for the CDR3 is TGCGCCAGCAGCTTGGACGCGTCGAGTATCTATGGCTACACCTTC. The full variable domain, completed using reference TRBV5-1 and TRBJ1-2, is KAGVTQTPRYLIKTRGQQVTLSCSPISGHRSVSWYQQTPGQGLQFLFEYFSETQRNKGNFPGRFSGRQFSNSRSEMNVSTLELGDSALYLCASSLDASSIYGYTFGSGTRLTVV.

The V call is TRBV10-2, the J call TRBJ2-1; D is ambiguous. V lost 4 bases and J lost 4, with 5 bases in between. The CDR3 is made up of 12 amino acids. Germline V CDR1 and CDR2: WSHSY, SAAADI. As DNA, the CDR3 is TGCGCCAGCAGTGGAGGATACAATGAGCAGTTCTTC. Protein: CASSGGYNEQFF.

This clone has a handful of counts. V usage is TRBV4-1 and J usage is TRBJ1-4; weak D call: TRBD1 (6 bases). Germline V gene data show CDR1 as MGHRA and CDR2 as YSYEKL. This CDR3 is built from 15 residues. Trimming left V 0 bases short and J 3 bases short, with 8 bases between. Here the CDR3 reads CASSQEGAANEKLFF. CDR3 sequence (DNA): TGCGCCAGCAGCCAAGAGGGGGCTGCTAATGAAAAACTGTTTTTT.

This clone was observed a few times. The V call is TRBV11-3, the J call TRBJ1-1, with D possibly being TRBD1 (5 bases). Germline CDR1 is SGHNT and CDR2 is YENEEA. Trimming stripped 3 bases from V and 1 base from J, with 9 bases between. This CDR3 contains 14 residues. In DNA, the CDR3 is TGTGCCAGCAGCTTTCGGGGGGGGAACACTGAAGCTTTCTTT. This codes for CASSFRGGNTEAFF. The full variable domain, in which reference TRBV11-3 and TRBJ1-1 provide the parts outside the CDR3, is EAGVVQSPRYKIIEKKQPVAFWCNPISGHNTLYWYLQNLGQGPELLIRYENEEAVDDSQLPKDRFSAERLKGVDSTLKIQPAELGDSAVYLCASSFRGGNTEAFFGQGTRLTVV.

This clone was detected only a few times. The chain employs TRBV5-1 and TRBJ2-1; no definite D call. Germline V CDR1 and CDR2: SGHRS, YFSETQ. Trimming cost V 2 bases and J 10 bases, with 7 bases left between them. There are 11 residues in the CDR3. This CDR3 reads CASSFDWEQFF. The CDR3 bases are TGCGCCAGCAGCTTCGACTGGGAGCAGTTCTTC.

The V call is TRBV5-1, the J call TRBJ1-1; no reliable D call. Germline-derived CDR1 and CDR2 are SGHRS and YFSETQ. The CDR3 extends over 11 amino acids. Trimming pared 7 bases from V and 9 bases from J, leaving 13 bases between. As DNA, the CDR3 is TGCGCCAGCGGGGAGGGCTCCAAAGCTTTCTTT. This codes for CASGEGSKAFF. Supplemented by reference TRBV5-1 and TRBJ1-1, the full variable domain reads KAGVTQTPRYLIKTRGQQVTLSCSPISGHRSVSWYQQTPGQGLQFLFEYFSETQRNKGNFPGRFSGRQFSNSRSEMNVSTLELGDSALYLCASGEGSKAFFGQGTRLTVV.

The CDR3 coding sequence is TGCGCCAGCAGCCAAGCCGGGGTAAATCCAGATACGCAGTATTTT. Its translation: CASSQAGVNPDTQYF. The gene calls are TRBV4-1 and TRBJ2-3; tentatively, D is TRBD2 (5 bases). The germline CDR1 and CDR2 sequences are MGHRA and YSYEKL. There are 15 residues in the CDR3. The ends were cut back, 1 base at V and 4 bases at J, with 12 bases in the middle.

V usage is TRBV2 and J usage is TRBJ1-3; D unresolved. V lost 2 bases, J lost 0 bases, and 5 bases lay in between. The CDR3 sequence is 14 residues long. Per germline, CDR1 SNHLY and CDR2 FYNNEI. The CDR3 nucleotides are TGTGCCAGCAGTGAAATCCGCTCTGGAAACACCATATATTTT. The encoded protein is CASSEIRSGNTIYF. Based on the CDR3 plus reference TRBV2 and TRBJ1-3, the full variable domain is EPEVTQTPSHQVTQMGQEVILRCVPISNHLYFYWYRQILGQKVEFLVSFYNNEISEKSEIFDDQFSVERPDGSNFTLKIRSTKLEDSAMYFCASSEIRSGNTIYFGEGSWLTVV.

V usage is TRBV4-2 and J usage is TRBJ1-6, with TRBD1 identical over 7 bases. The trim removed 2 bases at V and 8 bases at J, leaving 3 bases unmatched. The CDR3 spans 14 residues. Germline lookup yields CDR1 LGHNA and CDR2 YNFKEQ. The CDR3 nucleotides read TGTGCCAGCAGCCAACAGGGGGACGATTCACCCCTCCACTTT. Protein product: CASSQQGDDSPLHF.

J is TRBJ1-1 and V is TRBV2, with 7 positions matching TRBD1. Germline CDR1 is SNHLY and CDR2 is FYNNEI. This CDR3 is 14 amino acids long. Trimming at V came to 4 bases and at J to 6 bases, leaving 8 bases not matched to a gene. The CDR3 reads CASSVETGWAEAFF. CDR3 DNA sequence: TGTGCCAGCAGTGTGGAGACAGGGTGGGCTGAAGCTTTCTTT.

This chain connects TRBV7-6 to TRBJ1-1; D gene unclear. Trimming cost V 2 bases and J 5 bases, with 12 bases left between them. The CDR3 covers 14 residues. The germline gives CDR1 SGHVS, CDR2 FNYEAQ. The CDR3 DNA follows: TGTGCCAGCAGCTTACCGGGTCCGGGTACTGAAGCTTTCTTT. Protein: CASSLPGPGTEAFF.

This clone has more than one count but fewer than ten. The chain couples TRBV7-2 to TRBJ2-7, with D perhaps matching TRBD1 (5 bases). The V gene's germline CDR1 is SGHTA and CDR2 FQGNSA. The CDR3 runs 16 residues. V lost 5 bases to trimming and J lost 3 bases, with 20 bases between them. CDR3 in amino acids: CASSVGLLLVGYEQYF. CDR3 DNA: TGTGCCAGCAGCGTGGGGCTCCTCCTGGTGGGCTACGAGCAGTACTTC.

This clone was found once. This rearrangement joins TRBV6-5 to TRBJ2-2; TRBD2 matches 8 bases. Trimming removed 3 bases from V and 4 bases from J; junction bases left unmatched: 7. Germline V gene lookup returns CDR1 MNHEY and CDR2 SVGAGI. The CDR3 spans 16 residues. The CDR3, as DNA: TGTGCCAGCAGTTATGATCGGGGGGGCTTCACCGGGGAGCTGTTTTTT. This encodes CASSYDRGGFTGELFF.

The J gene is TRBJ2-5, the V gene TRBV13, with 8 bases lining up with TRBD1. The V segment lost 5 bases and the J segment 3 bases; nucleotides outside the gene matches: 2. This CDR3 has 13 residues. Germline lookup yields CDR1 PRHDT and CDR2 FYEKMQ (reference sequence). CDR3 coding DNA: TGTGCCAGCAGCCAGACAGGGGAAGAGACCCAGTACTTC. Translation: CASSQTGEETQYF. Complete variable domain (other parts from reference TRBV13 and TRBJ2-5): AAGVIQSPRHLIKEKRETATLKCYPIPRHDTVYWYQQGPGQDPQFLISFYEKMQSDKGSIPDRFSAQQFSDYHSELNMSSLELGDSALYFCASSQTGEETQYFGPGTRLLVL.

This chain uses TRBV7-8 with TRBJ2-1, with a weak D call TRBD2 (5 bases). The V end was cut by 5 bases, the J end by 4 bases, with 18 bases between. The CDR3 is 16 residues long. CDR1 SGHVS and CDR2 FQNEAQ come from the germline V gene. CDR3 amino acids: CASSLVRVVRYNEQFF. CDR3 nucleotides: TGTGCCAGCAGCCTAGTGCGGGTCGTTCGATACAATGAGCAGTTCTTC.

The rearrangement uses TRBV30 and TRBJ1-1; D is possibly TRBD1 (5 bases). Deletions cut 2 bases from V and 7 bases from J, with 11 bases between. The CDR3 spans 12 residues. CDR1 is GTSNPN, CDR2 SVGIG, per germline (reference sequence). The CDR3 DNA reads TGTGCCTGGAGTCGACGGACAATTGAAGCTTTCTTT. This codes for CAWSRRTIEAFF.

The chain carries TRBV7-2 and TRBJ1-5; 8 nucleotides align to TRBD1. Germline CDR1 reads SGHTA; CDR2 reads FQGNSA. Trimming cost V 4 bases and J 6 bases; bases outside gene matches: 8. The CDR3 sequence is 15 residues long. CDR3 amino acids: CASSSDRVRFQPQHF. The CDR3 region has the DNA TGTGCCAGCAGCTCGGACAGGGTTAGGTTTCAGCCCCAGCATTTT. Filled out from reference TRBV7-2 and TRBJ1-5, the complete variable domain reads GAGVSQSPSNKVTEKGKDVELRCDPISGHTALYWYRQSLGQGLEFLIYFQGNSAPDKSGLPSDRFSAERTGGSVSTLTIQRTQQEDSAVYLCASSSDRVRFQPQHFGDGTRLSIL.

The chain combines TRBV6-1 with TRBJ1-4; 9 nucleotides align to TRBD1. The J segment lost 7 bases and the V segment lost 3 bases, leaving 6 bases of the junction unmatched. The CDR3 has 15 amino acids. CDR1 MNHNS and CDR2 SASEGT come from the germline V gene. CDR3 protein: CASSEAGTGPEKLFF. The CDR3 DNA reads as TGTGCCAGCAGTGAGGCCGGGACAGGGCCTGAAAAACTGTTTTTT.

The gene calls are TRBV4-1 and TRBJ2-7; D is perhaps TRBD2 (6 bases). CDR1 MGHRA and CDR2 YSYEKL come from the germline V gene. This CDR3 spans 16 amino acids. V was cut by 6 bases and J by 1 base, with 19 bases left in between. CDR3 DNA sequence: TGCGCCAGCAGTCTAGGCGGGGTCAAACCTTCCTACGAGCAGTACTTC. Translated, it gives CASSLGGVKPSYEQYF.

V usage is TRBV4-1 and J usage is TRBJ2-7; the match to TRBD2 covers 9 bases. V lost 2 bases and J lost 4; bases outside the gene matches: 6. The CDR3 extends over 15 amino acids. The germline gives CDR1 MGHRA, CDR2 YSYEKL. For the CDR3, the DNA is TGCGCCAGCAGCCAAATATCGCTAGCGGGGTACGAGCAGTACTTC. This encodes CASSQISLAGYEQYF.

The J gene is TRBJ1-3, the V gene TRBV6-4, with D perhaps matching TRBD1 (5 bases). The CDR3 covers 15 residues. Germline V CDR1 and CDR2: MRHNA, SNTAGT. Trimming left V 6 bases short and J 0 bases short, with 12 bases between. This CDR3 is CASRMTAFSGNTIYF. The CDR3, as DNA: TGTGCCAGCAGAATGACAGCTTTCTCTGGAAACACCATATATTTT.

V usage is TRBV29-1 and J usage is TRBJ1-1, with a weak D call TRBD1 (5 bases). CDR1 is SQVTM, CDR2 ANQGSEA, per germline. This CDR3 has 12 residues. Between the trimmed V and J ends, which lost 7 bases and 6 bases, there was a span of 15 bases. The CDR3 protein is CSAGSGDAEAFF. The CDR3 DNA reads as TGCAGCGCTGGTTCGGGGGACGCTGAAGCTTTCTTT.